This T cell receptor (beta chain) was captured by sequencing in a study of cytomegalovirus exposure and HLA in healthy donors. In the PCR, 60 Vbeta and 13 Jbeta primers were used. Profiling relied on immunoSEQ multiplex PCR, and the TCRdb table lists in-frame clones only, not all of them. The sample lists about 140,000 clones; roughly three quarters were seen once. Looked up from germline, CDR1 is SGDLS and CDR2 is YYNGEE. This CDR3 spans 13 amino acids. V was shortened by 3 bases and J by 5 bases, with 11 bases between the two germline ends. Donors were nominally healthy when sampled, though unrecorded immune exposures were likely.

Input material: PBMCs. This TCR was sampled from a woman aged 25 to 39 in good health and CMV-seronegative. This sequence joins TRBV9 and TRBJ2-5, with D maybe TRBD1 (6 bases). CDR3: CASSATGFETQYF. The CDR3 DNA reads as TGTGCCAGCAGCGCTACAGGGTTTGAGACCCAGTACTTC.